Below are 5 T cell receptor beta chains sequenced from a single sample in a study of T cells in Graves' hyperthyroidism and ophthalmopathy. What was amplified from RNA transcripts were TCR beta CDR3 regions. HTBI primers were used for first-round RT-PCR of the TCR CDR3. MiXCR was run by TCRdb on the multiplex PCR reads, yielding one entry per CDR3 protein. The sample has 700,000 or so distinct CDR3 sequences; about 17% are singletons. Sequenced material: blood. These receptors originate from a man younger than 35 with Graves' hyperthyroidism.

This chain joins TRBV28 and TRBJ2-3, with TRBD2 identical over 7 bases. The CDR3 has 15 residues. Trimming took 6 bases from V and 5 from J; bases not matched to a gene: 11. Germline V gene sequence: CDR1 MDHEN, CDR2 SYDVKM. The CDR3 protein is CASRDGSGRVDTQYF. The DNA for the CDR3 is TGTGCCAGCAGAGACGGGTCTGGGAGGGTAGATACGCAGTATTTT.

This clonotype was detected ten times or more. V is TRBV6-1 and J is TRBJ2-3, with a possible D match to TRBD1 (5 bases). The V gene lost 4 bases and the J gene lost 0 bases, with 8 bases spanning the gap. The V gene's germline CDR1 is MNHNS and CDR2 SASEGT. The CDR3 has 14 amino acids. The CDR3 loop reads CASSGGPSTDTQYF. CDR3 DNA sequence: TGTGCCAGCAGTGGGGGCCCGAGCACAGATACGCAGTATTTT.

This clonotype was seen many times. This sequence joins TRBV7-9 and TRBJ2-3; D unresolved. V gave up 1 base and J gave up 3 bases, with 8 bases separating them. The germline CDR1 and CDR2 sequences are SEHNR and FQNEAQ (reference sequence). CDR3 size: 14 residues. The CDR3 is CASSLVLTTDTQYF. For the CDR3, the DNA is TGTGCCAGCAGCTTAGTGCTGACGACAGATACGCAGTATTTT.

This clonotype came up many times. The CDR3 DNA follows: TGTGCCAGCAGCAACAGGACGCATAGCTCCTACAATGAGCAGTTCTTC. Translating it yields CASSNRTHSSYNEQFF. The rearrangement links TRBV7-9 to TRBJ2-1, with D possibly being TRBD1 (5 bases). The ends were cut back, 5 bases at V and 0 bases at J, with 14 bases in the middle. CDR1 and CDR2 (germline): SEHNR, FQNEAQ (reference sequence). The CDR3 loop spans 16 amino acids.

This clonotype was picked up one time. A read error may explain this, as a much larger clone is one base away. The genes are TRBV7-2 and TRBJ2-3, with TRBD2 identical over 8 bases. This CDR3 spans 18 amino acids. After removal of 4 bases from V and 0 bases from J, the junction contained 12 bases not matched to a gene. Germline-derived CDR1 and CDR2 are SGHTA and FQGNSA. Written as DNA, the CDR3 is TGTGCCAGCAGCTCTTTCTGGGGGCCTAGCGGGAGCACAGATACGCAGTATTTT. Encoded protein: CASSSFWGPSGSTDTQYF.